This is a list of T cell receptor beta chains from one sample in a study of blood T cells in healthy people across ages. TCRdb used MiXCR to reprocess the 5' RACE reads, holding one entry per CDR3 protein. This table holds some 880,000 distinct CDR3 sequences, roughly 34% found once. The specimen sequenced was blood. Receptors originate from a man between 18 and 29 years old in good health. CDR3s include the opening cysteine and the closing phenylalanine or tryptophan. The D gene is left open where the match is weak. Size values are once, few and many counts, or a class for expanded clones, and some rows have none.

cdr3_nt: TGTGCCAGCAGCTCTCCGAGACTAGCGGGTAATGAGCAGTTCTTC
cdr3_aa: CASSSPRLAGNEQFF
d_call: TRBD2
clone_size: NA
v_call: TRBV7-8
j_call: TRBJ2-1

cdr3_nt: TGTGCCAGCAGTCGTGTGAAAGGACTAGCCAAAAACATTCAGTACTTC
cdr3_aa: CASSRVKGLAKNIQYF
d_call: NA
clone_size: NA
v_call: TRBV12-3/TRBV12-4
j_call: TRBJ2-4

cdr3_nt: TGCAGTGCGTCTGGGGAATTCTCCTACGAGCAGTACTTC
cdr3_aa: CSASGEFSYEQYF
d_call: NA
clone_size: NA
v_call: TRBV20-1
j_call: TRBJ2-7

cdr3_nt: TGCAGTGCTCCCATAGCGGGGTCGGGCAATGAGCAGTTCTTC
cdr3_aa: CSAPIAGSGNEQFF
d_call: TRBD2
clone_size: few
v_call: TRBV20-1
j_call: TRBJ2-1

cdr3_nt: TGTGCCAGCAGCCCAGGGGGCCGAGGAGGTGGCTACACCTTC
cdr3_aa: CASSPGGRGGGYTF
d_call: TRBD1
clone_size: few
v_call: TRBV12-3/TRBV12-4
j_call: TRBJ1-2

cdr3_nt: TGCAGTGCTAGAGAACTAGGGTCAAACGGCAATCAGCCCCAGCATTTT
cdr3_aa: CSARELGSNGNQPQHF
d_call: NA
clone_size: NA
v_call: TRBV20-1
j_call: TRBJ1-5

cdr3_nt: TGTGCCATTGCCGGACAGCAAGAGACCCAGTACTTC
cdr3_aa: CAIAGQQETQYF
d_call: NA
clone_size: NA
v_call: TRBV10-3
j_call: TRBJ2-5

cdr3_nt: TGTGCCAGCAGTCGCTTAGCGGGGGGGGTCTACAATGAGCAGTTCTTC
cdr3_aa: CASSRLAGGVYNEQFF
d_call: TRBD2
clone_size: few
v_call: TRBV12-3/TRBV12-4
j_call: TRBJ2-1

cdr3_nt: TGCGCCAGCAGCCAGGGGGACAGGAAGGTGGGTGGCTACACCTTC
cdr3_aa: CASSQGDRKVGGYTF
d_call: TRBD1
clone_size: NA
v_call: TRBV4-3
j_call: TRBJ1-2

cdr3_nt: TGTGCCAGCAGCCCAAACACAGGGGGGAGCTCCTATAATTCACCCCTCCACTTT
cdr3_aa: CASSPNTGGSSYNSPLHF
d_call: TRBD1
clone_size: NA
v_call: TRBV7-6
j_call: TRBJ1-6

cdr3_nt: TGTGCCAGCAGTTTACGCGGCAGGGTTCCAGATACGCAGTATTTT
cdr3_aa: CASSLRGRVPDTQYF
d_call: NA
clone_size: many
v_call: TRBV12-3/TRBV12-4
j_call: TRBJ2-3

cdr3_nt: TGTGCCAGCAGTTTAATCAAGGGCCAACCGCCTGAAGCTTTCTTT
cdr3_aa: CASSLIKGQPPEAFF
d_call: NA
clone_size: few
v_call: TRBV12-3/TRBV12-4
j_call: TRBJ1-1

cdr3_nt: TGTGCCAGCAGTTACAACTCAGGGGGCACTGAAGCTTTCTTT
cdr3_aa: CASSYNSGGTEAFF
d_call: TRBD1
clone_size: NA
v_call: TRBV6-5
j_call: TRBJ1-1

cdr3_nt: TGCGCCAGCAGCCCGTTCGCGGGGGGCGACTATGGCTACACCTTC
cdr3_aa: CASSPFAGGDYGYTF
d_call: NA
clone_size: few
v_call: TRBV4-1
j_call: TRBJ1-2

cdr3_nt: TGCGCCAGCAGGGTGTCAACGGGATGGATTTACAATGAGCAGTTCTTC
cdr3_aa: CASRVSTGWIYNEQFF
d_call: NA
clone_size: NA
v_call: TRBV5-1
j_call: TRBJ2-1

cdr3_nt: TGTGCCAGCAGTGACCAGGACAATCAGCCCCAGCATTTT
cdr3_aa: CASSDQDNQPQHF
d_call: NA
clone_size: NA
v_call: TRBV6-5
j_call: TRBJ1-5

cdr3_nt: TGCGCCAGCAGCTTGGCCGACGGCATAAACACTGAAGCTTTCTTT
cdr3_aa: CASSLADGINTEAFF
d_call: NA
clone_size: few
v_call: TRBV5-1
j_call: TRBJ1-1

cdr3_nt: TGTGCCAGCAGCGAGGGGCATGCCTACGAGCAGTACTTC
cdr3_aa: CASSEGHAYEQYF
d_call: NA
clone_size: NA
v_call: TRBV9
j_call: TRBJ2-7

cdr3_nt: TGTGCCAGCAGCCAAGGCAGGACAGCCTATGGCTACACCTTC
cdr3_aa: CASSQGRTAYGYTF
d_call: NA
clone_size: NA
v_call: TRBV3-1
j_call: TRBJ1-2

cdr3_nt: TGCAGTGTTGTCTGGGGGAACTATGGCTACACCTTC
cdr3_aa: CSVVWGNYGYTF
d_call: NA
clone_size: many
v_call: TRBV20-1
j_call: TRBJ1-2

cdr3_nt: TGCAGTGCACCTCTAGGCAATGAGCAGTACTTC
cdr3_aa: CSAPLGNEQYF
d_call: NA
clone_size: once
v_call: TRBV20-1
j_call: TRBJ2-5

cdr3_nt: TGTGCCAGCAGTCGGGGACTTGGAACATCGGTCCAGGATACGCAGTATTTT
cdr3_aa: CASSRGLGTSVQDTQYF
d_call: NA
clone_size: NA
v_call: TRBV6-6
j_call: TRBJ2-3

cdr3_nt: TGCAGCGTCGCGGACAGGGGGCGTATCGATACGCAGTATTTT
cdr3_aa: CSVADRGRIDTQYF
d_call: TRBD1
clone_size: NA
v_call: TRBV29-1
j_call: TRBJ2-3

cdr3_nt: TGTGCCACCAGTGATTCCCGGTTCACAGATACGCAGTATTTT
cdr3_aa: CATSDSRFTDTQYF
d_call: NA
clone_size: NA
v_call: TRBV24-1
j_call: TRBJ2-3

cdr3_nt: TGTGCCAGCAAACGGGACGGGGGGAATTACGAGCAGTACTTC
cdr3_aa: CASKRDGGNYEQYF
d_call: TRBD2
clone_size: few
v_call: TRBV6-2/TRBV6-3
j_call: TRBJ2-7

cdr3_nt: TGTGCCTGCGAACGGGGGACTCATAATTCACCCCTCCACTTT
cdr3_aa: CACERGTHNSPLHF
d_call: NA
clone_size: once
v_call: TRBV7-8
j_call: TRBJ1-6

cdr3_nt: TGTGCCAGCAGCGTAGCAGGACAGGGAAACACTGAAGCTTTCTTT
cdr3_aa: CASSVAGQGNTEAFF
d_call: TRBD1
clone_size: NA
v_call: TRBV9
j_call: TRBJ1-1

cdr3_nt: TGTGCCAGCAGCTTGGCAGACAGCACAGATACGCAGTATTTT
cdr3_aa: CASSLADSTDTQYF
d_call: NA
clone_size: many
v_call: TRBV7-2
j_call: TRBJ2-3

cdr3_nt: TGTGCCAGCAGCTTTTCCAGCGGGGGATTAGGTGAGCAGTTCTTC
cdr3_aa: CASSFSSGGLGEQFF
d_call: TRBD2
clone_size: NA
v_call: TRBV7-9
j_call: TRBJ2-1

cdr3_nt: TGTGCCAGCAGCCGACTAGCGGAGTCCTACAATGAGCAGTTCTTC
cdr3_aa: CASSRLAESYNEQFF
d_call: TRBD2
clone_size: few
v_call: TRBV4-2
j_call: TRBJ2-1

cdr3_nt: TGCGCCAGCAGCCAAGTGGGCAGGCTTAGCGCTGGGGCCAACGTCCTGACTTTC
cdr3_aa: CASSQVGRLSAGANVLTF
d_call: NA
clone_size: few
v_call: TRBV4-1
j_call: TRBJ2-6

cdr3_nt: TGTGCCTGGCTGAGACAGTCCCGTAATGAAAAACTGTTTTTT
cdr3_aa: CAWLRQSRNEKLFF
d_call: NA
clone_size: NA
v_call: TRBV30
j_call: TRBJ1-4

cdr3_nt: TGCGCCAGCAGCCAAGAGGGGCCGGGGAATGAAAAACTGTTTTTT
cdr3_aa: CASSQEGPGNEKLFF
d_call: NA
clone_size: NA
v_call: TRBV4-3
j_call: TRBJ1-4

cdr3_nt: TGCAGTGCTAGAGCAAGGACAGGGGGTCGGGGTACTGAAGCTTTCTTT
cdr3_aa: CSARARTGGRGTEAFF
d_call: TRBD1
clone_size: few
v_call: TRBV20-1
j_call: TRBJ1-1

cdr3_nt: TGTGCCAGCAGAGCCCGGGGACAGGGGGAAGTTCAGCCCCAGCATTTT
cdr3_aa: CASRARGQGEVQPQHF
d_call: TRBD1
clone_size: NA
v_call: TRBV6-5
j_call: TRBJ1-5

cdr3_nt: TGTGCCAGCAGCCAAGTAATGTATTCACCCCTCCACTTT
cdr3_aa: CASSQVMYSPLHF
d_call: NA
clone_size: few
v_call: TRBV14
j_call: TRBJ1-6

cdr3_nt: TGTGCCAGCAGTGCCGAGGATCAAAATGAGCAGTTCTTC
cdr3_aa: CASSAEDQNEQFF
d_call: NA
clone_size: NA
v_call: TRBV2
j_call: TRBJ2-1

cdr3_nt: TGTGCCAGCAGCCAAAGCGAATGGGGCACTGAAGCTTTCTTT
cdr3_aa: CASSQSEWGTEAFF
d_call: NA
clone_size: few
v_call: TRBV4-2
j_call: TRBJ1-1

cdr3_nt: TGCAGTGCTTACAGGGACCCGAACACTGAAGCTTTCTTT
cdr3_aa: CSAYRDPNTEAFF
d_call: NA
clone_size: few
v_call: TRBV20-1
j_call: TRBJ1-1

cdr3_nt: TGTGCCAGCAGCCCGACAGGGGGCCATTATGAAAAACTGTTTTTT
cdr3_aa: CASSPTGGHYEKLFF
d_call: TRBD1
clone_size: few
v_call: TRBV9
j_call: TRBJ1-4

cdr3_nt: TGTGCCACCAGCAGAACTAGCGGAAGCACAGATACGCAGTATTTT
cdr3_aa: CATSRTSGSTDTQYF
d_call: TRBD2
clone_size: NA
v_call: TRBV15
j_call: TRBJ2-3

cdr3_nt: TGCGCCAGCAGCCTTCCGGGGAGGCCGCTAACCGGGGAGCTGTTTTTT
cdr3_aa: CASSLPGRPLTGELFF
d_call: NA
clone_size: NA
v_call: TRBV5-1
j_call: TRBJ2-2

cdr3_nt: TGTGCCAGCAGCAAAGATCGGAACAGGGGGGCCAAAAACATTCAGTACTTC
cdr3_aa: CASSKDRNRGAKNIQYF
d_call: NA
clone_size: many
v_call: TRBV21-1
j_call: TRBJ2-4

cdr3_nt: TGTGCCAGCAGCCGAGACAGGGCCAATCAGCCCCAGCATTTT
cdr3_aa: CASSRDRANQPQHF
d_call: TRBD1
clone_size: NA
v_call: TRBV6-5
j_call: TRBJ1-5

cdr3_nt: TGTGCCAGCAGCTTATCCCCCCGGGACAGCTCCTACGAGCAGTACTTC
cdr3_aa: CASSLSPRDSSYEQYF
d_call: TRBD1
clone_size: few
v_call: TRBV7-9
j_call: TRBJ2-7

cdr3_nt: TGTGCCATCAGTGAGTCGAGGGCAGGCCTCACAGATACGCAGTATTTT
cdr3_aa: CAISESRAGLTDTQYF
d_call: NA
clone_size: NA
v_call: TRBV10-3
j_call: TRBJ2-3

cdr3_nt: TGCAGAGGACTAGCGGGTCTTGAGCAGTTCTTC
cdr3_aa: CRGLAGLEQFF
d_call: TRBD2
clone_size: many
v_call: TRBV29-1
j_call: TRBJ2-1

cdr3_nt: TGTGCCAGCAGCTTAGTACTAAGAGAGACCCAGTACTTC
cdr3_aa: CASSLVLRETQYF
d_call: NA
clone_size: few
v_call: TRBV7-2
j_call: TRBJ2-5

cdr3_nt: TGTGCCAGCAGTTCCGACAACCAAGAGACCCAGTACTTC
cdr3_aa: CASSSDNQETQYF
d_call: NA
clone_size: few
v_call: TRBV12-3/TRBV12-4
j_call: TRBJ2-5

cdr3_nt: TGCAGTGCTAGGCACAGGGAATGCTATGGCTACACCTTC
cdr3_aa: CSARHRECYGYTF
d_call: NA
clone_size: once
v_call: TRBV20-1
j_call: TRBJ1-2

cdr3_nt: TGTGCCAGCTCACCACCCCAAAGAATGAACACTGAAGCTTTCTTT
cdr3_aa: CASSPPQRMNTEAFF
d_call: NA
clone_size: NA
v_call: TRBV18
j_call: TRBJ1-1

cdr3_nt: TGTGCCACCAGCAGAACCGGACAGGCCCAAGAGACCCAGTACTTC
cdr3_aa: CATSRTGQAQETQYF
d_call: TRBD1
clone_size: NA
v_call: TRBV15
j_call: TRBJ2-5

cdr3_nt: TGTGCCAGCCGATTAGCGGGGGCCGCGGAGGATACGCAGTATTTT
cdr3_aa: CASRLAGAAEDTQYF
d_call: TRBD2
clone_size: few
v_call: TRBV18
j_call: TRBJ2-3

cdr3_nt: TGTGCCACCAGCACACGGACGGCCCTTAACTATGGCTACACCTTC
cdr3_aa: CATSTRTALNYGYTF
d_call: NA
clone_size: NA
v_call: TRBV15
j_call: TRBJ1-2

cdr3_nt: TGTGCCAGCTTTGGCGGAGTTGAAACACGGATCTACAATGAGCAGTTCTTC
cdr3_aa: CASFGGVETRIYNEQFF
d_call: NA
clone_size: NA
v_call: TRBV2
j_call: TRBJ2-1